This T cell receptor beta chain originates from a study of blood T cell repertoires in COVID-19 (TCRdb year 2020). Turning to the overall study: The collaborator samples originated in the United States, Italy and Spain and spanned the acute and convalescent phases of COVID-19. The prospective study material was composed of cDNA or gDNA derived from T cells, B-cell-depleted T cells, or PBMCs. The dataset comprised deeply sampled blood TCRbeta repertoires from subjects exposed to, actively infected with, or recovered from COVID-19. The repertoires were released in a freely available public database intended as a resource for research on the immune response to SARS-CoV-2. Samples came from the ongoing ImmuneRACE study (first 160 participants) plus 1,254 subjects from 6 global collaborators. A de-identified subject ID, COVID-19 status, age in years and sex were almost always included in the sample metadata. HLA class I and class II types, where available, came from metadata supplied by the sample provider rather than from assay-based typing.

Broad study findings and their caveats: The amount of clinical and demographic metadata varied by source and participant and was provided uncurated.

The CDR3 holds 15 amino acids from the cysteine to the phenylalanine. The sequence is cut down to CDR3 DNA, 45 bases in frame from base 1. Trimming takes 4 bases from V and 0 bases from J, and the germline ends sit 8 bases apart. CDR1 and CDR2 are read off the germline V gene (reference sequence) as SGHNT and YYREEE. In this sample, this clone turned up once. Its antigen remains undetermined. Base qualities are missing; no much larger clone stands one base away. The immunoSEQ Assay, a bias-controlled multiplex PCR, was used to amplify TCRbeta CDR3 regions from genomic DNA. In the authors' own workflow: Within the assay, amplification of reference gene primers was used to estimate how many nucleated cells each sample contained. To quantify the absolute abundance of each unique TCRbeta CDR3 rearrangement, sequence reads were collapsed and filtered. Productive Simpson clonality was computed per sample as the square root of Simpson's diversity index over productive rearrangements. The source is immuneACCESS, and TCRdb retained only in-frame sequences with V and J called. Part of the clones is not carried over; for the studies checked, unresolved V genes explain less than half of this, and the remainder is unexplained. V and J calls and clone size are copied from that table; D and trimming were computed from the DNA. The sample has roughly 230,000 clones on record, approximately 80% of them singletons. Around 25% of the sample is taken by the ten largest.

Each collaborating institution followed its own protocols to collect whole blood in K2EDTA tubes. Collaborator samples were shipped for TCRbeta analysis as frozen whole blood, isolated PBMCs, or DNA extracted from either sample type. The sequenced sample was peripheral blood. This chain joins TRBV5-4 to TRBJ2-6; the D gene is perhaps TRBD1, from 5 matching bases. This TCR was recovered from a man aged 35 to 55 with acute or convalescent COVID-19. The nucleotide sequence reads TGTGCCAGCAGCGTAGACAGCTCTGGGGCCAACGTCCTGACTTTC. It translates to CASSVDSSGANVLTF.